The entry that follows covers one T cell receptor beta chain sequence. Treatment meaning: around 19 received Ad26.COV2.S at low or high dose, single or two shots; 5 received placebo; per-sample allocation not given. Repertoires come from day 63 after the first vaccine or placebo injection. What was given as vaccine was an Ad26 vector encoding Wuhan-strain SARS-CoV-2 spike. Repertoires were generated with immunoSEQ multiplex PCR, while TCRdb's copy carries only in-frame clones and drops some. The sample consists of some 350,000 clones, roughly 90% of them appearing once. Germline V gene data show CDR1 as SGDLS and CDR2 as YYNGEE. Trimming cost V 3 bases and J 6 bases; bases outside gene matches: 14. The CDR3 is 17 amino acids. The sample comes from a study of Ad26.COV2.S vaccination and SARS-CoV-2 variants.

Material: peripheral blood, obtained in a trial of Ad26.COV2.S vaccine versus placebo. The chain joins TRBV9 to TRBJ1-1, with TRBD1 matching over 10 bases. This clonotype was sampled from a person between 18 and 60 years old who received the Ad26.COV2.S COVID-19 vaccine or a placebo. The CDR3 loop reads CASSGAPKDRGVAEAFF. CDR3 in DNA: TGTGCCAGCAGCGGGGCACCTAAGGACAGGGGGGTCGCTGAAGCTTTCTTT.